Below, one TCR beta chain is given with its context. CDR1 MNHEY and CDR2 SVGAGI come from the germline V gene. This CDR3 contains 14 residues. V was trimmed by 7 bases and J by 2 bases, leaving 14 bases between them. The authors' processing: Amplification of reference gene primers was used by the study to estimate nucleated cell counts. The repertoire was sequenced with immunoSEQ multiplex PCR; TCRdb's copy has only in-frame clones and lacks some. The DNA gave D and trimming, while V, J and clone size come from that table. The sample records around 480,000 clones, about 91% being singletons. This sample was included in a study of blood T cell repertoires in COVID-19. On the study more broadly: T cells, B-cell-depleted T cells, or PBMCs supplied cDNA or gDNA.

Sequencing used peripheral blood. The chain couples TRBV6-5 to TRBJ1-2; D is undetermined. The clonotype originates from a woman between 50 and 59 years old with COVID-19, enrolled during active disease. For the CDR3, the DNA is TGTGCCAGCACTAATTTGCGGAAGAACTATGGCTACACCTTC. Encoded protein: CASTNLRKNYGYTF.